These T cell receptor beta chains were read from a single sample in a study of T cell responses to AZD1222 COVID-19 vaccine. The table came from immunoSEQ multiplex PCR; TCRdb's copy has only in-frame clones and leaves some out. The sample holds 85,000 to 100,000 clones, about nine tenths seen once. The sample in question was peripheral blood, obtained on day 0 of AZD1222 vaccination. The receptors were sampled from an adult in good health. Each CDR3 is given without its conserved first and last residue. A D gene is named only where the DNA matches it firmly.

CDR3 protein,J gene,D gene,V gene
ASSSLIGGNTGELF,TRBJ2-2,-,TRBV5-4
ASSHGQIYEAF,TRBJ1-1,-,TRBV6-5
ASSYSAGGAQETQY,TRBJ2-5,-,TRBV6-5
ASSLVGGWQAF,TRBJ1-1,-,TRBV5-1
ASSEANRAQPQH,TRBJ1-5,-,TRBV6-1
ASSLSGSSYNSPLH,TRBJ1-6,-,TRBV27
ASRSYGYT,TRBJ1-2,-,TRBV28
ASTPGRYTDTQY,TRBJ2-3,-,TRBV11-1
ASSQVTGDEAF,TRBJ1-1,-,TRBV3-1/TRBV3-2
ASSLRRGQGIPYEQY,TRBJ2-7,-,TRBV11-2
ASSEDRGAFRETQY,TRBJ2-5,TRBD1,TRBV10-1
ASSYGQIHGNEQF,TRBJ2-1,-,TRBV6-2/TRBV6-3
ASSPRLAGEATQY,TRBJ2-3,TRBD2,TRBV18
ASSYSGGGYT,TRBJ1-2,-,TRBV6-5
ASSLVSYGYT,TRBJ1-2,-,TRBV11-2
ASSLGIFGAGVNTEAF,TRBJ1-1,-,TRBV7-6
ASSQVSDSSYNEQF,TRBJ2-1,-,TRBV3-1/TRBV3-2